This record looks at one TCR beta chain sequence and its context. TRB amplification used approximately 250 ng of peripheral blood genomic DNA. One tube held mixed TRB-A and TRB-B primer pools for touch-down PCR. For each CDR3 protein, TCRdb gives one entry from its re-call of the multiplex PCR reads, without DNA. The sample's table shows 5,000 to 6,500 distinct CDR3 sequences. These data originate in a study of T cell clusters in autoimmune cytopenias. This CDR3 is built from 15 residues. Germline V gene data show CDR1 as SGHRS and CDR2 as YFSETQ. These data also formed part of another study, on T cell repertoires in aging, cancer and after chemotherapy. Per that study: In healthy donors, age-related TCR diversity loss mainly reflected lost richness.

This sequence was found in a human donor in good health. This chain uses TRBV5-1 with TRBJ2-1; TCRdb selects TRBD2, and the lack of DNA leaves this call unchecked. Material for sequencing was peripheral blood. The CDR3 loop is CASSSGTSGGAEQFF.